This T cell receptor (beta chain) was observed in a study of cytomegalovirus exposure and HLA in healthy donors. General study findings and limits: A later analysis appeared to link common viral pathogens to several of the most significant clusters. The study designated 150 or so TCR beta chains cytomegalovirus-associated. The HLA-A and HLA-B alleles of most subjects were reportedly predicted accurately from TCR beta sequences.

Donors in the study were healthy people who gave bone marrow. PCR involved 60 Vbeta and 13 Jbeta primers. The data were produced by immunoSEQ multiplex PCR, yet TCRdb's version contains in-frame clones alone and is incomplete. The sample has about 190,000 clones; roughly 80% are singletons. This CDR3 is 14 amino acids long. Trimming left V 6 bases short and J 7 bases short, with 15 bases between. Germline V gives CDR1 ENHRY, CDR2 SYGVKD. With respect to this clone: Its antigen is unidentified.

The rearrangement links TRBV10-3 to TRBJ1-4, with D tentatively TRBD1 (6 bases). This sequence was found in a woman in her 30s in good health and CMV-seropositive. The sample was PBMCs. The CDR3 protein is CAIRRGGVGEKLFF. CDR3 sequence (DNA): TGTGCCATCAGGAGAGGGGGGGTCGGTGAAAAACTGTTTTTT.